Sequencing of this TCR beta chain was carried out in a study of blood T cell repertoires in COVID-19. Study-wide background: From T cells, B-cell-depleted T cells, or PBMCs came the material, which was cDNA or gDNA.

TCRdb's copy holds only in-frame clones and misses some; the assay was immunoSEQ multiplex PCR. The top ten clones hold around 25% of a sample with under 150,000 clones, 80% of them seen once. This CDR3 is built from 14 residues. Germline V gives CDR1 ENHRY, CDR2 SYGVKD. V shed 10 bases and J shed 3 bases, with 18 bases lying between them. The V gene is TRBV10-3, the J gene TRBJ1-2, with TRBD1 as a possible D gene (6 bases). This receptor was taken from a human donor in a cohort sampled during active COVID-19. The sequencing input was peripheral blood. CDR3 protein: CATTQGSFDYGYTF. CDR3 nucleotide sequence: TGTGCCACCACACAGGGAAGTTTTGACTATGGCTACACCTTC.